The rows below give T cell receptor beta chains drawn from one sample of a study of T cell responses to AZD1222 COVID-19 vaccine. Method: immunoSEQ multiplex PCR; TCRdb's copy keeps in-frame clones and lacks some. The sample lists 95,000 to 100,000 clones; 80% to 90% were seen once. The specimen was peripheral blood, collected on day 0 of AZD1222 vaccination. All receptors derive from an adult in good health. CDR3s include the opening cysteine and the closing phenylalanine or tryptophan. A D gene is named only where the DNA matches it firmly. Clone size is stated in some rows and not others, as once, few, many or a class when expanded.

CDR3 protein: CASSQGDNEQFF
CDR3 DNA: TGTGCCAGTTCTCAGGGAGACAATGAGCAGTTCTTC
D gene: .
V gene: TRBV11-3
clone size: .
J gene: TRBJ2-1

CDR3 protein: CASSVAGDTEAFF
CDR3 DNA: TGTGCCAGCAGCGTAGCGGGGGACACTGAAGCTTTCTTT
D gene: .
V gene: TRBV9
clone size: .
J gene: TRBJ1-1

CDR3 protein: CASSSFGDRGSYEQYF
CDR3 DNA: TGTGCCAGTAGTAGCTTTGGAGACAGGGGATCCTACGAGCAGTACTTC
D gene: TRBD1
V gene: TRBV19
clone size: .
J gene: TRBJ2-7

CDR3 protein: CAGGTTYYGYTF
CDR3 DNA: TGTGCCGGGGGGACGACCTACTATGGCTACACCTTC
D gene: .
V gene: TRBV30
clone size: .
J gene: TRBJ1-2

CDR3 protein: CASSARQGDNSPLHF
CDR3 DNA: TGTGCCAGCAGCGCCCGACAGGGGGATAATTCACCCCTCCACTTT
D gene: TRBD1
V gene: TRBV9
clone size: once
J gene: TRBJ1-6

CDR3 protein: CASSIGGGGGYTF
CDR3 DNA: TGTGCCAGTAGTATAGGAGGGGGCGGTGGCTACACCTTC
D gene: TRBD1
V gene: TRBV19
clone size: .
J gene: TRBJ1-2

CDR3 protein: CASSPDGGTLHF
CDR3 DNA: TGTGCCAGCAGCCCGGACGGGGGGACCCTCCACTTT
D gene: .
V gene: TRBV7-9
clone size: few
J gene: TRBJ1-6

CDR3 protein: CASSQVGTGPYEQYF
CDR3 DNA: TGTGCCAGCAGCCAAGTAGGGACAGGTCCCTACGAGCAGTACTTC
D gene: TRBD1
V gene: TRBV3-1/TRBV3-2
clone size: .
J gene: TRBJ2-7

CDR3 protein: CASSLRGAGTDTQYF
CDR3 DNA: TGTGCCAGCAGCTTAAGGGGGGCGGGCACAGATACGCAGTATTTT
D gene: .
V gene: TRBV7-8
clone size: .
J gene: TRBJ2-3

CDR3 protein: CASSPRGAGTQYF
CDR3 DNA: TGTGCCAGCAGTCCCAGGGGGGCCGGGACCCAGTACTTC
D gene: .
V gene: TRBV3-1/TRBV3-2
clone size: .
J gene: TRBJ2-5

CDR3 protein: CASSPRVGWTNTEAFF
CDR3 DNA: TGTGCCAGCAGCCCCAGAGTGGGGTGGACAAACACTGAAGCTTTCTTT
D gene: .
V gene: TRBV5-4
clone size: .
J gene: TRBJ1-1

CDR3 protein: CASSLAQENTEAFF
CDR3 DNA: TGCGCCAGCAGCTTGGCTCAGGAGAACACTGAAGCTTTCTTT
D gene: .
V gene: TRBV5-1
clone size: .
J gene: TRBJ1-1

CDR3 protein: CASSLSRLYGYTF
CDR3 DNA: TGTGCCAGCAGTTTAAGTCGTCTTTACGGCTACACCTTC
D gene: .
V gene: TRBV12-3/TRBV12-4
clone size: .
J gene: TRBJ1-2

CDR3 protein: CASSLTGGGRAETQYF
CDR3 DNA: TGTGCCAGCAGCCTAACTGGCGGGGGTCGGGCTGAGACCCAGTACTTC
D gene: TRBD2
V gene: TRBV7-3
clone size: .
J gene: TRBJ2-5

CDR3 protein: CASSTSSGAYNEQFF
CDR3 DNA: TGTGCCAGTAGCACTAGTAGCGGAGCATACAATGAGCAGTTCTTC
D gene: .
V gene: TRBV19
clone size: .
J gene: TRBJ2-1

CDR3 protein: CASSTREAEAFF
CDR3 DNA: TGTGCCAGCTCAACTAGGGAGGCTGAAGCTTTCTTT
D gene: .
V gene: TRBV18
clone size: .
J gene: TRBJ1-1

CDR3 protein: CAHMAGVGTEAFF
CDR3 DNA: TGTGCACATATGGCAGGGGTAGGGACTGAAGCTTTCTTT
D gene: .
V gene: TRBV28
clone size: .
J gene: TRBJ1-1

CDR3 protein: CASSTQGGNTEAFF
CDR3 DNA: TGTGCCAGCAGCACGCAGGGGGGGAACACTGAAGCTTTCTTT
D gene: TRBD1
V gene: TRBV7-3
clone size: .
J gene: TRBJ1-1

CDR3 protein: CASSLYWRERGNEQFF
CDR3 DNA: TGTGCCAGCAGCTTGTATTGGCGGGAGAGGGGAAATGAGCAGTTCTTC
D gene: TRBD2
V gene: TRBV5-6
clone size: .
J gene: TRBJ2-1

CDR3 protein: CASDPGGSNEKLFF
CDR3 DNA: TGTGCCAGCGACCCCGGAGGGTCTAATGAAAAACTGTTTTTT
D gene: .
V gene: TRBV2
clone size: .
J gene: TRBJ1-4

CDR3 protein: CASSSTGQFTDTQYF
CDR3 DNA: TGCGCCAGCAGCTCAACGGGACAGTTTACAGATACGCAGTATTTT
D gene: TRBD1
V gene: TRBV4-3
clone size: .
J gene: TRBJ2-3

CDR3 protein: CASSDMQQGSYGYTF
CDR3 DNA: TGTGCCAGCAGTGATATGCAACAGGGTAGCTATGGCTACACCTTC
D gene: .
V gene: TRBV6-1
clone size: .
J gene: TRBJ1-2

CDR3 protein: CASRTGTSGNTIYF
CDR3 DNA: TGTGCCAGCCGCACCGGGACATCTGGAAACACCATATATTTT
D gene: .
V gene: TRBV2
clone size: .
J gene: TRBJ1-3

CDR3 protein: CAWSANTGTGGFGEKLFF
CDR3 DNA: TGTGCCTGGAGTGCAAACACAGGGACGGGAGGTTTCGGTGAAAAACTGTTTTTT
D gene: .
V gene: TRBV30
clone size: .
J gene: TRBJ1-4